These T cell receptor beta chains were read from a single sample in a study of CD8 T cells in Susac syndrome. MiXCR, run by TCRdb on the immunoSEQ multiplex PCR reads, gives a single entry per CDR3 protein. The sample lists about 80,000 distinct CDR3 sequences; 85% to 95% were seen once. Sequenced: CD8+ T cells from PBMCs. These receptors came from a human donor in good health. The CDR3 runs from the conserved cysteine through the conserved F or W. The D gene is left open where the match is weak. Only some rows state a clone size, as once, few, many or a class for expanded clones.

.,TRBJ1-6,.,TRBV4-1,CASGTGTANSPLHF,TGCGCCAGCGGGACCGGGACGGCAAATTCACCCCTCCACTTT
.,TRBJ1-1,TRBD1,TRBV9,CASSVGGGGTEAFF,TGTGCCAGCAGCGTAGGAGGGGGCGGGACTGAAGCTTTCTTT
.,TRBJ2-3,TRBD2,TRBV7-8,CASSLRTSGSLSTDTQYF,TGTGCCAGCAGCTTAAGGACTAGCGGAAGTCTAAGCACAGATACGCAGTATTTT
.,TRBJ2-6,.,TRBV6-5,CASSPGSGANVLTF,TGTGCCAGCAGTCCGGGATCTGGGGCCAACGTCCTGACTTTC
.,TRBJ2-1,.,TRBV2,CASLGTYEQFF,TGTGCCAGCCTCGGGACTTATGAGCAGTTCTTC
.,TRBJ2-1,.,TRBV9,CASRASPETGSYNEQFF,TGTGCCAGCAGGGCTTCACCTGAGACAGGCTCCTACAATGAGCAGTTCTTC
.,TRBJ2-7,TRBD1,TRBV13,CASSLGGQVSYEQYF,TGTGCCAGCAGCCTGGGGGGACAGGTCTCCTACGAGCAGTACTTC
.,TRBJ2-4,.,TRBV20-1,CSARASGIQYF,TGCAGTGCTAGGGCCTCGGGCATTCAGTACTTC
.,TRBJ2-5,TRBD2,TRBV28,CASSESLAGAVKETQYF,TGTGCCAGCAGTGAAAGCCTAGCGGGAGCGGTTAAAGAGACCCAGTACTTC
.,TRBJ2-3,TRBD1,TRBV7-9,CASSGQVITDTQYF,TGTGCCAGCAGCGGACAGGTGATCACAGATACGCAGTATTTT
.,TRBJ2-4,.,TRBV27,CASSDSRVVSKNIQYF,TGTGCCAGCAGTGACTCGCGGGTGGTTTCCAAAAACATTCAGTACTTC
.,TRBJ2-7,TRBD1,TRBV7-9,CASSATGKDYEQYF,TGTGCCAGCAGCGCGACAGGGAAGGACTACGAGCAGTACTTC
.,TRBJ2-1,.,TRBV24-1,CATSEQVGTHFEQFF,TGTGCCACCAGTGAGCAAGTCGGGACCCACTTCGAGCAGTTCTTC
.,TRBJ2-2,.,TRBV27,CASSPYGKGELFF,TGTGCCAGCAGTCCATACGGGAAAGGGGAGCTGTTTTTT
.,TRBJ2-5,TRBD2,TRBV28,CASSPGLAGEGQETQYF,TGTGCCAGCAGTCCAGGACTAGCGGGAGAGGGGCAAGAGACCCAGTACTTC
.,TRBJ1-6,.,TRBV12-3/TRBV12-4,CASSLGWGWGSPLHF,TGTGCCAGCAGTTTAGGTTGGGGTTGGGGCTCACCCCTCCACTTT
.,TRBJ1-1,.,TRBV6-5,CASRLGGTEAFF,TGTGCCAGCAGACTGGGGGGGACTGAAGCTTTCTTT
.,TRBJ1-5,.,TRBV19,CASSIGGQPQHF,TGTGCCAGTAGTATAGGGGGACAGCCCCAGCATTTT
.,TRBJ2-7,TRBD2,TRBV7-2,CASSSRRETSGGGRYEQYF,TGTGCCAGCAGCTCCCGTAGGGAGACTAGCGGGGGTGGGCGATACGAGCAGTACTTC
.,TRBJ2-1,.,TRBV9,CASQMGGDSYNEQFF,TGTGCCAGCCAGATGGGAGGAGACTCCTACAATGAGCAGTTCTTC
.,TRBJ2-2,.,TRBV27,CASSSGATGEFF,TGTGCCAGCAGTTCCGGGGCAACCGGGGAGTTTTTT
.,TRBJ2-2,TRBD2,TRBV15,CATHGGVNTGELFF,TGTGCCACCCACGGGGGGGTAAACACCGGGGAGCTGTTTTTT
.,TRBJ1-2,.,TRBV6-5,CASSYSANNYGYTF,TGTGCCAGCAGTTACTCCGCAAACAACTATGGCTACACCTTC
.,TRBJ2-1,TRBD2,TRBV27,CASSLGLAGVSEQFF,TGTGCCAGCAGTTTAGGACTAGCGGGAGTCAGTGAGCAGTTCTTC
once,TRBJ1-2,.,TRBV7-9,CASSPPRNDYGYTF,TGTGCCAGCAGCCCCCCTAGAAACGACTATGGCTACACCTTC
.,TRBJ1-1,TRBD1,TRBV5-1,CASIFYRGNTEAFF,TGCGCCAGCATTTTCTACAGGGGGAACACTGAAGCTTTCTTT
.,TRBJ1-2,.,TRBV25-1,CASRHRVFDGYTF,TGTGCCAGCAGGCACAGGGTATTCGATGGCTACACCTTC
.,TRBJ2-1,.,TRBV3-1,CASSQVMAVDEQFF,TGTGCCAGCAGCCAAGTTATGGCTGTAGATGAGCAGTTCTTC
.,TRBJ1-2,.,TRBV25-1,CASSEGGYTF,TGTGCCAGCAGTGAGGGAGGCTACACCTTC
.,TRBJ2-3,.,TRBV27,CASSLSWGMATDTQYF,TGTGCCAGCAGTTTATCGTGGGGGATGGCCACAGATACGCAGTATTTT
.,TRBJ1-2,.,TRBV15,CATSSEPAYGYTF,TGTGCCACCAGCAGCGAACCGGCGTATGGCTACACCTTC
.,TRBJ2-1,.,TRBV11-2,CASSLIYNEQFF,TGTGCCAGCAGCCTAATCTACAATGAGCAGTTCTTC
.,TRBJ1-5,.,TRBV28,CASRTWGNQPQHF,TGTGCCAGCAGGACATGGGGCAATCAGCCCCAGCATTTT
once,TRBJ2-3,.,TRBV20-1,CSAVYLAENTDTQYF,TGCAGTGCCGTATATTTGGCGGAGAACACAGATACGCAGTATTTT
.,TRBJ2-1,.,TRBV12-3/TRBV12-4,CASSPPGRPYNEQFF,TGTGCCAGCAGTCCACCGGGCAGACCCTACAATGAGCAGTTCTTC
.,TRBJ1-1,.,TRBV27,CASSDGQLNTEAFF,TGTGCCAGCAGTGACGGACAGCTGAACACTGAAGCTTTCTTT
.,TRBJ2-7,TRBD1,TRBV7-9,CASSTPQGATEQYF,TGTGCCAGCAGCACACCTCAGGGGGCTACCGAGCAGTACTTC
.,TRBJ2-3,.,TRBV9,CASSVVGAIEYTDTQYF,TGTGCCAGCAGCGTAGTCGGGGCCATCGAGTACACAGATACGCAGTATTTT
.,TRBJ1-2,.,TRBV27,CASSDHYGYTF,TGTGCCAGTTCAGACCACTATGGCTACACCTTC
once,TRBJ1-1,.,TRBV4-1,CASSQEGGPIEAFF,TGCGCCAGCAGCCAAGAAGGGGGGCCGATTGAAGCTTTCTTT
.,TRBJ1-2,.,TRBV7-2,CASSKDRDYGYTF,TGTGCCAGCAGCAAGGACCGTGACTATGGCTACACCTTC
.,TRBJ1-2,TRBD1,TRBV25-1,CARLQDRVFWSYTF,TGTGCCAGGCTCCAGGACAGGGTATTTTGGAGCTACACCTTC
once,TRBJ2-5,.,TRBV15,CATSRDFGEETQYF,TGTGCCACCAGCAGAGATTTCGGGGAAGAGACCCAGTACTTC
.,TRBJ1-2,.,TRBV20-1,CSARDNIGTVNYGYTF,TGCAGTGCTAGGGATAACATCGGGACGGTTAACTATGGCTACACCTTC